This TCR beta chain originates from a study of cytomegalovirus exposure and HLA in healthy donors. Vbeta (60) and Jbeta (13) primers were used in the PCR. The protocol was immunoSEQ multiplex PCR, while the TCRdb copy is restricted to in-frame clones and leaves out a portion. This table has fewer than 250,000 clones, about 80% appearing once. Study-wide results and limits: Researchers reported in a later analysis that a missense DCLRE1C variant was tied to TCR beta V- and J-gene trimming.

Trimming cost V 6 bases and J 2 bases, with 12 bases left between them. In germline, CDR1 is SGHTA, CDR2 FQGNSA. The CDR3 covers 14 residues. Comments on this clone: Its antigen is unidentified.

Sequencing input: PBMCs. The receptor was derived from a man in his forties or fifties in good health and CMV-seronegative. The chain joins TRBV7-2 to TRBJ2-3; D remains unclear. The CDR3 sequence is CASSLSFPTDTQYF. In DNA form, the CDR3 reads TGTGCCAGCAGTTTAAGCTTTCCCACAGATACGCAGTATTTT.